This T cell receptor beta chain was recovered during a study of cytomegalovirus exposure and HLA in healthy donors. The germline CDR1 and CDR2 sequences are SGHRS and YFSETQ. The CDR3 is 16 amino acids. The V gene end was trimmed by 0 bases and the J gene end by 3 bases; junction bases not matched to a gene: 8. PCR was performed using 60 Vbeta and 13 Jbeta primers. TCRdb keeps only in-frame clones here, not all; method: immunoSEQ multiplex PCR. Among about 89,000 clones listed, 85% were seen once. Study-level findings and limits: Exclusion applied to some V segments, including TRBV6-2 and TRBV6-3, as they were indistinguishable. Most of the TCR beta V segments (in an earlier analysis) were productive either about 87% or about 30% of the time. What a later analysis showed was that several of the most significant clusters appeared linked to common viral pathogens.

About this clone: Antigen unknown.

The receptor comes from a man aged 35 to 55 in good health and CMV-seropositive. The genes are TRBV5-1 and TRBJ2-5, with 7 bases matching TRBD1. Sequencing was carried out using PBMCs. The CDR3, as DNA: TGCGCCAGCAGCTTGGAGCCAGGGGGAAGGGAAGAGACCCAGTACTTC. It yields the protein CASSLEPGGREETQYF.